Listed here are 13 T cell receptor beta chains from one sample, sequenced in a study of cytomegalovirus exposure and HLA in healthy donors. PCR used 60 Vbeta primers and 13 Jbeta primers. Clones were read by immunoSEQ multiplex PCR, and TCRdb kept only the in-frame ones, dropping some. The table has about 110,000 clones, approximately 79% seen once; the top ten hold around 6.9%. Material: PBMCs. The receptors come from a young man in good health and CMV-seropositive.

The chain recombines TRBV5-4 with TRBJ1-5; D call uncertain. Between the trimmed V and J ends, which lost 1 base and 4 bases, there was a span of 9 bases. The CDR3 sequence is 14 residues long. Germline-derived CDR1 and CDR2 are SGHNT and YYREEE (reference sequence). The CDR3 protein is CASSLFGVNQPQHF. CDR3 DNA: TGTGCCAGCAGCTTGTTCGGTGTTAATCAGCCCCAGCATTTT.

This chain links TRBV6-1 with TRBJ1-2; no firm D call. V was trimmed by 4 bases and J by 8 bases, leaving 14 bases between them. This CDR3 has 13 residues. The germline CDR1 and CDR2 sequences are MNHNS and SASEGT. The CDR3 region has the DNA TGTGCCAGCAGTGGTGTCCTTGCGGCCGGCTACACCTTC. Its protein is CASSGVLAAGYTF.

This chain connects TRBV6-1 to TRBJ2-4; perhaps TRBD1 as D (6 bases). Trimming pared 2 bases from V and 0 bases from J, leaving 11 bases between. Germline values: CDR1 MNHNS, CDR2 SASEGT. The CDR3 runs 16 residues. CDR3 in DNA: TGTGCCAGCAGTGAACGGGACACCTTAGCCAAAAACATTCAGTACTTC. It specifies CASSERDTLAKNIQYF.

The chain couples TRBV5-6 to TRBJ2-7; 10 bases agree with TRBD1. The CDR3 runs to 15 residues. V was pared by 3 bases and J by 5 bases, with 8 bases of the junction left unmatched. The V gene's germline CDR1 is SGHDT and CDR2 YYEEEE. The CDR3 DNA sequence: TGTGCCAGCAGCTCTTTGGACAGGGGGTACAACGAGCAGTACTTC. It codes for CASSSLDRGYNEQYF.

The V and J genes are TRBV6-5 and TRBJ1-4; D may be TRBD1 (6 bases). Germline V gene lookup returns CDR1 MNHEY and CDR2 SVGAGI. The CDR3 contains 14 residues. V dropped 6 bases and J dropped 5 bases, with 13 bases sitting between them. CDR3 sequence: CASSPGAPNEKLFF. The CDR3 coding sequence is TGTGCCAGCAGCCCAGGGGCTCCCAATGAAAAACTGTTTTTT.

This chain uses TRBV7-3 with TRBJ2-1, with TRBD2 as a possible D gene (7 bases). The CDR3 is 15 amino acids. CDR1 SGHTA and CDR2 FQGTGA come from the germline V gene. Trimming shortened V by 1 base and J by 7 bases, and 14 bases separated the two germline ends. The CDR3 coding sequence is TGTGCCAGCAGCTTAAACCGGGGGGCTGGGAATGAGCAGTTCTTC. This translates into CASSLNRGAGNEQFF. Full variable domain (outside the CDR3, taken from reference TRBV7-3 and TRBJ2-1): GAGVSQTPSNKVTEKGKYVELRCDPISGHTALYWYRQSLGQGPEFLIYFQGTGAADDSGLPNDRFFAVRPEGSVSTLKIQRTERGDSAVYLCASSLNRGAGNEQFFGPGTRLTVL.

This chain links TRBV5-1 with TRBJ1-2; 7 bases are a match to TRBD1. The CDR3 is made up of 16 amino acids. CDR1 SGHRS and CDR2 YFSETQ come from the germline V gene. J was trimmed by 0 bases and V by 2 bases; bases with no gene match: 7. CDR3 coding DNA: TGCGCCAGCAGCTTCCGACAGGGCTTAGCTAACTATGGCTACACCTTC. Translated, it gives CASSFRQGLANYGYTF. The whole variable domain, remainder taken from reference TRBV5-1 and TRBJ1-2, is KAGVTQTPRYLIKTRGQQVTLSCSPISGHRSVSWYQQTPGQGLQFLFEYFSETQRNKGNFPGRFSGRQFSNSRSEMNVSTLELGDSALYLCASSFRQGLANYGYTFGSGTRLTVV.

V usage is TRBV5-1 and J usage is TRBJ2-2; unclear D gene. The V gene's germline CDR1 is SGHRS and CDR2 YFSETQ. V was trimmed by 0 bases and J by 2 bases, leaving 5 bases between them. The CDR3 runs to 14 residues. The CDR3 nucleotides are TGCGCCAGCAGCTTGGCCCTCAACACCGGGGAGCTGTTTTTT. It encodes CASSLALNTGELFF.

In regard to this clone: The same CDR3 is also encoded by other DNA sequences in this sample. The chain recombines TRBV7-2 with TRBJ2-7; the D is unclear. The germline V gene has CDR1 SGHTA and CDR2 FQGNSA. This CDR3 has 11 amino acids. V gave up 4 bases and J gave up 2 bases, with 3 bases separating them. In DNA form, the CDR3 reads TGTGCCAGCAGCTCCGCCTACGAGCAGTACTTC. This translates into CASSSAYEQYF.

This chain joins TRBV5-4 and TRBJ2-7, with no clear D. The germline V gene encodes CDR1 SGHNT and CDR2 YYREEE (reference sequence). The CDR3 loop spans 15 amino acids. V lost 0 bases, J lost 1 base, and 11 bases lay in between. CDR3 in DNA: TGTGCCAGCAGCTTGGTTGGCAGTCGATCCTACGAGCAGTACTTC. Residues: CASSLVGSRSYEQYF.

The rearrangement joins TRBV7-2 to TRBJ1-2; 11 nucleotides align to TRBD1. Germline CDR1 reads SGHTA; CDR2 reads FQGNSA. J lost 4 bases, V lost 5 bases, and 6 bases had no gene match. The CDR3 consists of 15 residues. This CDR3 is CASSAGQGASYGYTF. The DNA for the CDR3 is TGTGCCAGCAGCGCAGGACAGGGGGCGAGCTATGGCTACACCTTC. The whole variable domain, filled in from reference TRBV7-2 and TRBJ1-2, reads GAGVSQSPSNKVTEKGKDVELRCDPISGHTALYWYRQSLGQGLEFLIYFQGNSAPDKSGLPSDRFSAERTGGSVSTLTIQRTQQEDSAVYLCASSAGQGASYGYTFGSGTRLTVV.

This clone showed up just once. This chain joins TRBV10-3 and TRBJ1-6; no definite D call. Germline V gives CDR1 ENHRY, CDR2 SYGVKD. Trimming removed 3 bases at V and 0 bases at J, with 9 bases between. The CDR3 totals 16 residues. CDR3 coding DNA: TGTGCCATCAGTGAAAGGCGGAGCTCCTATAATTCACCCCTCCACTTT. Translation: CAISERRSSYNSPLHF.

This clone occurred a few times. V usage is TRBV6-1 and J usage is TRBJ2-1, with TRBD2 matching over 7 bases. Germline CDR1 and CDR2: MNHNS and SASEGT. CDR3 size: 14 residues. V was pared by 7 bases and J by 8 bases, with 11 bases of the junction left unmatched. The CDR3 loop is CASKSGAPWYEQFF. CDR3 nucleotides: TGTGCCAGCAAGAGCGGGGCCCCTTGGTATGAGCAGTTCTTC.